This T cell receptor (beta chain) was recovered during a study of cytomegalovirus exposure and HLA in healthy donors. In the PCR, 60 Vbeta and 13 Jbeta primers were used. TCRdb's table, derived via immunoSEQ multiplex PCR, lists solely in-frame clones and lacks some. Counted here are about 130,000 clones, approximately 89% occurring once; the ten biggest clones make up 6% to 8%. Study outcomes and limitations: As a later analysis showed, a missense DCLRE1C variant was linked to trimming of TCR beta V- and J-genes.

Of note for this clone: The antigen is not known.

This receptor was taken from a woman between 25 and 40 years old in good health and CMV-seropositive. The material sequenced was PBMCs.

This chain's CDR3 is CASSLIQGLGETQYF. As DNA, the CDR3 is TGCGCCAGCAGCTTAATACAGGGGCTAGGGGAGACCCAGTACTTC. The rearrangement joins TRBV5-1 to TRBJ2-5, with 7 bases matching TRBD1. Per the germline V gene, CDR1 is SGHRS and CDR2 is YFSETQ. The CDR3 consists of 15 residues. The V gene end was trimmed by 2 bases and the J gene end by 5 bases; junction bases not matched to a gene: 9.